This T cell receptor (beta chain) was sequenced during a study of identical twins. Every one of the donors was a healthy Caucasian. TCRdb reanalysed the 5' RACE reads using MiXCR and keeps one entry per CDR3 protein. The sample includes hundreds of thousands of distinct CDR3 sequences, 8.5% to 9% seen only once; the top ten take 0.85% to 1%. A few counts support this clonotype. CDR1 is MNHNS, CDR2 SASEGT, per germline. V trimming: 10 bases; J trimming: 6 bases; junction bases outside the gene matches: 4. CDR3 length: 13 residues. These sequences were also reported in another study, on yellow fever vaccine responses in identical twins.

The chain uses TRBV6-1 and TRBJ1-6; TRBD1 agrees at 9 bases. The source of this sequence is a woman between 18 and 30 years old in good health. Sequenced material: PBMCs. CDR3 amino acids: CATQTGGNSPLHF. DNA for the CDR3: TGTGCCACCCAGACAGGGGGTAATTCACCCCTCCACTTT.